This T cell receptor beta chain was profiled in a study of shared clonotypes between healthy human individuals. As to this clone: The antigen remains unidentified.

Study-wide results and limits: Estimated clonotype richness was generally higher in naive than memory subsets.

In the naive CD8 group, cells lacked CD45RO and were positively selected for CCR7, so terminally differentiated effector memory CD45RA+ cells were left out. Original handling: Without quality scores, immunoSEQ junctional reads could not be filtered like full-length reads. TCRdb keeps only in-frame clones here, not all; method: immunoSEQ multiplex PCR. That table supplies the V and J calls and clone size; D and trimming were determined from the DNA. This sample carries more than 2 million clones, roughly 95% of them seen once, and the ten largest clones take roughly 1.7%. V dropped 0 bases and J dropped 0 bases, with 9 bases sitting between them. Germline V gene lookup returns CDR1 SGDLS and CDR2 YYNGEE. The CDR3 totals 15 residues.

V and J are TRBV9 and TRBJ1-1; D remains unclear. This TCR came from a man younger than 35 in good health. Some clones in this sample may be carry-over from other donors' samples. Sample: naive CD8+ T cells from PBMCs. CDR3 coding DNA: TGTGCCAGCAGCGTAGATGGCAACATGAACACTGAAGCTTTCTTT. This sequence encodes CASSVDGNMNTEAFF.